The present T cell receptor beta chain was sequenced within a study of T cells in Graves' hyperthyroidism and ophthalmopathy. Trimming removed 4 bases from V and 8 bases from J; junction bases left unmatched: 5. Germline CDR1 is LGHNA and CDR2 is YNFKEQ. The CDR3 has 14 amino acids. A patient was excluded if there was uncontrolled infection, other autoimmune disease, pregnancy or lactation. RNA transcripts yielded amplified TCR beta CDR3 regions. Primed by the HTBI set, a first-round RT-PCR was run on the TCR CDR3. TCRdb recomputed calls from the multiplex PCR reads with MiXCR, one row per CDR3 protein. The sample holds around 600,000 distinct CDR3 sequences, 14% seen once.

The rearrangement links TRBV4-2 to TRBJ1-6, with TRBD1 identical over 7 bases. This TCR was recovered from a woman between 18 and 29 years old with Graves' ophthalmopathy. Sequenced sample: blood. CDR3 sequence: CASSPTGEDSPLHF. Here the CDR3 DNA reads TGTGCCAGCAGCCCCACAGGGGAGGATTCACCCCTCCACTTT.